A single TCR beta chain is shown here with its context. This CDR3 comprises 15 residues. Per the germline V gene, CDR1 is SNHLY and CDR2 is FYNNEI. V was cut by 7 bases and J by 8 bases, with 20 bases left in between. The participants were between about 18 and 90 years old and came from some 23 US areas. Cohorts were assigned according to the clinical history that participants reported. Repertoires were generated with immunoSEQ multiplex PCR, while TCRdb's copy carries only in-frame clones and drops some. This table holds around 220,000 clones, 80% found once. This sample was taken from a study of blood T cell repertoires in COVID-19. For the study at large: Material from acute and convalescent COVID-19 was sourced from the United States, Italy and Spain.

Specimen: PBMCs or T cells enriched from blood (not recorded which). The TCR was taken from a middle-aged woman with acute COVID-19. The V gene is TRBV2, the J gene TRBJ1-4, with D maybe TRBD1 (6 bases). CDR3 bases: TGTGCCAGCAAACTGGTGAATGGACAGACAGAAAAACTGTTTTTT. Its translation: CASKLVNGQTEKLFF.